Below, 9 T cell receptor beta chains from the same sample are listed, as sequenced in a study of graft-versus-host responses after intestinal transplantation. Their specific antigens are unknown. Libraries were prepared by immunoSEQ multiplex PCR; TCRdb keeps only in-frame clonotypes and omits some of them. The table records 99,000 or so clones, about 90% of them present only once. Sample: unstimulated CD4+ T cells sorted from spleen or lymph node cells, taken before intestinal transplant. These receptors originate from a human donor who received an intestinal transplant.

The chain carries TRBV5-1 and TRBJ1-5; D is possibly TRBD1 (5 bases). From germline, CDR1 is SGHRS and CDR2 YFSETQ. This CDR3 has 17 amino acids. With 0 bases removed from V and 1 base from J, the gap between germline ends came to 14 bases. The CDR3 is CASSLEARVGSNQPQHF. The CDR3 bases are TGCGCCAGCAGCTTGGAGGCCAGGGTGGGGAGCAATCAGCCCCAGCATTTT.

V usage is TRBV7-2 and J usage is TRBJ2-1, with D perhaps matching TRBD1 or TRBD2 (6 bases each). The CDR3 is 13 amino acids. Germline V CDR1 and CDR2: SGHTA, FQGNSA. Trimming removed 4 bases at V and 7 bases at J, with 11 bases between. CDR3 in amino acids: CASSYGGPNEQFF. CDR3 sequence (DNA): TGTGCCAGCAGCTATGGGGGGCCAAATGAGCAGTTCTTC. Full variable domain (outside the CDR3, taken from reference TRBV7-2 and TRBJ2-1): GAGVSQSPSNKVTEKGKDVELRCDPISGHTALYWYRQSLGQGLEFLIYFQGNSAPDKSGLPSDRFSAERTGGSVSTLTIQRTQQEDSAVYLCASSYGGPNEQFFGPGTRLTVL.

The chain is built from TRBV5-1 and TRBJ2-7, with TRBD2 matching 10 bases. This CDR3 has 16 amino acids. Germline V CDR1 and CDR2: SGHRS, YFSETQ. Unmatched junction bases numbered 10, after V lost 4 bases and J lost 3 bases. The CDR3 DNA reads TGCGCCAGCAGCGGAACGATAGCGGGAGGTGGCTACGAGCAGTACTTC. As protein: CASSGTIAGGGYEQYF.

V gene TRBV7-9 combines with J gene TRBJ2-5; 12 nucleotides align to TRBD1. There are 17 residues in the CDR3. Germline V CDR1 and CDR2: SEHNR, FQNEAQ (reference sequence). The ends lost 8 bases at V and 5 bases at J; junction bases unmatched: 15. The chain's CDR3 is CASHRSGTGGGRETQYF. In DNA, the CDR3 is TGTGCCAGCCATAGGTCCGGGACAGGGGGCGGCAGGGAGACCCAGTACTTC.

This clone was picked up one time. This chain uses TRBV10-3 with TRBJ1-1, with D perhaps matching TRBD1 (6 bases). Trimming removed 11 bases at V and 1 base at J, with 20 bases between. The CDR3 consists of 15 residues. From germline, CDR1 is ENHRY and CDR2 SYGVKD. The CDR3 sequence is CASYRETRPNTEAFF. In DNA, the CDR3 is TGTGCCTCCTACAGGGAGACAAGACCGAACACTGAAGCTTTCTTT.

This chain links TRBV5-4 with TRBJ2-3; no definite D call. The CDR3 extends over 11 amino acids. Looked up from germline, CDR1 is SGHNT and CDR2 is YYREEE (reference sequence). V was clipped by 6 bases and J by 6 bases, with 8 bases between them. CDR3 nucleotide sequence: TGTGCCAGCACCGGCGCCGATACGCAGTATTTT. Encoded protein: CASTGADTQYF.

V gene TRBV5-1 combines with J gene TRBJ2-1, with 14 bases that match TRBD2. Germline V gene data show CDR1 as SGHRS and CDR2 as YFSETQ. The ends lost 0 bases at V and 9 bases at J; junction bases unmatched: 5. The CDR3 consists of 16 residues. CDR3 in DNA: TGCGCCAGCAGCTTGGCCGGGACTAGCGGGGGACCTGAGCAGTTCTTC. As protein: CASSLAGTSGGPEQFF.

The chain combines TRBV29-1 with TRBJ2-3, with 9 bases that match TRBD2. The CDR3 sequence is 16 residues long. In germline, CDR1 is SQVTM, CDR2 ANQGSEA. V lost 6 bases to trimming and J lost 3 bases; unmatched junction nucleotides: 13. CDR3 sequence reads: CSVIRGGRVRTDTQYF. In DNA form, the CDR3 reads TGCAGCGTCATAAGGGGCGGGAGGGTTAGGACAGATACGCAGTATTTT.

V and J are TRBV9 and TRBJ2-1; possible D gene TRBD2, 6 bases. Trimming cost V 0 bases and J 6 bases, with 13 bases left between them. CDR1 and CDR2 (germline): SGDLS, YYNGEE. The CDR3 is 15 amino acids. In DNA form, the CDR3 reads TGTGCCAGCAGCGTAGGTGGGAGGCCCTCCAATGAGCAGTTCTTC. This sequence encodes CASSVGGRPSNEQFF.